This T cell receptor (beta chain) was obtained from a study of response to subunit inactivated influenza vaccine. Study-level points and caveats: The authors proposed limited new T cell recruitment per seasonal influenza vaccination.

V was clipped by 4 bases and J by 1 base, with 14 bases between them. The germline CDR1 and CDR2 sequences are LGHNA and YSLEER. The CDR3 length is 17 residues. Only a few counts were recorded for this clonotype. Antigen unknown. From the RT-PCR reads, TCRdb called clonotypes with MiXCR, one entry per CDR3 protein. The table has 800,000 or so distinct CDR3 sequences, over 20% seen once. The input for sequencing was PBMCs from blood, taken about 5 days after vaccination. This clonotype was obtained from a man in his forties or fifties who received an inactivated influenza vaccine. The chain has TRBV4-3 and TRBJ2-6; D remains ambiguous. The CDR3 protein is CASSREIHRSGANVLTF. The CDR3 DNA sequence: TGCGCCAGCAGCCGGGAAATACACAGATCTGGGGCCAACGTCCTGACTTTC.